The 8 T cell receptor beta chains given below trace back to one sample, sequenced in a study of CD8 T cells in Susac syndrome (dated by TCRdb to the late 2010s). The receptor library was made with the immunoSEQ multiplex PCR assay. RNA was extracted using the RNeasy kit, and about 0.45 to 1 ug of the RNA was reverse transcribed with random hexamers. The public reads were reprocessed in TCRdb via fastp at Q25 and MiXCR, keeping in-frame beta chains. Rows with a matching CDR3 protein are joined into one entry that keeps the most common DNA and genes. The sample records about 430,000 distinct CDR3 sequences, more than 80% of which are singletons. Roughly 0.11% of the sample rests with the top ten. The sample was CD8+ T cells from PBMCs. These receptors were obtained from a human donor with multiple sclerosis.

The V call is TRBV11-2, the J call TRBJ2-7; 13 bases agree with TRBD2. Germline loops: CDR1 SGHAT, CDR2 FQNNGV. CDR3 length: 16 amino acids. With 4 bases clipped from V and 2 bases from J, the junction kept 5 bases outside the gene matches. CDR3 sequence: CASSSRTSGGTYEQYF. The CDR3 DNA sequence: TGTGCCAGCAGCTCGAGGACTAGCGGGGGCACCTACGAGCAGTACTTC.

The chain uses TRBV27 and TRBJ2-7; 8 bases match TRBD1. The CDR3 loop spans 14 amino acids. V was pared by 5 bases and J by 4 bases, with 7 bases of the junction left unmatched. CDR1 MNHEY and CDR2 SMNVEV come from the germline V gene (reference sequence). CDR3 coding DNA: TGTGCCAGCAGTGATCGACAGGGGTCATACGAGCAGTACTTC. The encoded protein is CASSDRQGSYEQYF.

The chain uses TRBV7-8 and TRBJ1-4; D unresolved. Germline V CDR1 and CDR2: SGHVS, FQNEAQ. The CDR3 runs 15 residues. V was cut by 5 bases and J by 0 bases, with 10 bases left in between. CDR3 loop: CASSPVKATNEKLFF. The DNA for the CDR3 is TGTGCCAGCAGCCCGGTTAAAGCAACTAATGAAAAACTGTTTTTT.

J is TRBJ1-5 and V is TRBV28; D unresolved. V lost 6 bases to trimming and J lost 0 bases, with 12 bases between them. The germline V gene encodes CDR1 MDHEN and CDR2 SYDVKM. The CDR3 runs to 15 residues. The CDR3 protein is CASRWADNSNQPQHF. The CDR3 DNA is TGTGCCAGCAGATGGGCAGACAATAGCAATCAGCCCCAGCATTTT.

This clonotype was observed a single time. The chain carries TRBV7-3 and TRBJ2-1, with 7 bases matching TRBD2. The CDR3 is made up of 15 amino acids. Germline trimming cut 5 bases from V and 7 bases from J; bases unmatched to any gene: 11. From germline, CDR1 is SGHTA and CDR2 FQGTGA. For the CDR3, the DNA is TGTGCCAGCAGCACCTTTGCGGGAGACTTGAATGAGCAGTTCTTC. This translates into CASSTFAGDLNEQFF. Together with reference TRBV7-3 and TRBJ2-1, the CDR3 gives the full variable domain: GAGVSQTPSNKVTEKGKYVELRCDPISGHTALYWYRQSLGQGPEFLIYFQGTGAADDSGLPNDRFFAVRPEGSVSTLKIQRTERGDSAVYLCASSTFAGDLNEQFFGPGTRLTVL.

The gene calls are TRBV29-1 and TRBJ2-2; D is unresolved. The germline gives CDR1 SQVTM, CDR2 ANQGSEA. The length of the CDR3 is 14 residues. The ends were cut back, 3 bases at V and 2 bases at J, with 10 bases in the middle. CDR3 protein: CSVEHHSNTGELFF. The CDR3 coding sequence is TGCAGCGTTGAGCACCACAGCAACACCGGGGAGCTGTTTTTT.

The chain has TRBV5-5 and TRBJ2-7; D possibly corresponds to TRBD1 (5 bases). The V gene lost 4 bases and the J gene lost 3 bases, with 17 bases spanning the gap. This CDR3 spans 15 amino acids. Germline-derived CDR1 and CDR2 are SGHKS and YYEKEE (reference sequence). In nucleotides, the CDR3 is TGTGCCAGCAGCCATACGGACAAGGTCGGCTACGAGCAGTACTTC. Translated: CASSHTDKVGYEQYF.

The chain employs TRBV27 and TRBJ1-1; TRBD1 might be the D (5 bases). Germline V lookup: CDR1 MNHEY, CDR2 SMNVEV (reference sequence). The CDR3 runs to 16 residues. The V gene lost 0 bases and the J gene lost 6 bases, with 17 bases spanning the gap. This CDR3 reads CASSLSSGGGSSEAFF. The CDR3 nucleotides are TGTGCCAGCAGTTTATCGAGCGGGGGAGGGAGCTCTGAAGCTTTCTTT.